This T cell receptor beta chain was obtained from a study of blood T cell repertoires in COVID-19. Across the study: Material from acute and convalescent COVID-19 was sourced from the United States, Italy and Spain. Nucleic acid was either cDNA or gDNA, and it came from T cells, B-cell-depleted T cells, or PBMCs.

Under the authors' procedure: Estimation of nucleated cell counts relied on the amplification of reference gene primers. Measured with immunoSEQ multiplex PCR; TCRdb has only the in-frame clones, and not every one. That table gives V, J and clone size, and the DNA gave D and trimming. Among 100,000 or so clones listed, 69% were seen once. Trimming stripped 5 bases from V and 1 base from J, with 8 bases between. The CDR3 length is 13 residues. Germline CDR1 MRHNA, CDR2 SNTAGT. J is TRBJ1-1 and V is TRBV6-4; D not resolved. Sequencing was carried out using peripheral blood. The receptor was isolated from a man at least 80 years old with acute or convalescent COVID-19. The CDR3 coding sequence is TGTGCCAGCAGTAGGGAGGAGAACACTGAAGCTTTCTTT. Protein: CASSREENTEAFF.